What follows are 20 T cell receptor beta chains derived from one specimen sequenced in a study of PD-1 blockade in mismatch repair-deficient tumors. Produced via immunoSEQ multiplex PCR; TCRdb's table is partial and in-frame only. The sample includes tens of thousands of clones, about 87% seen only once; the top ten take 14%. The source was peripheral blood, collected 52 weeks after starting pembrolizumab. These receptors originate from an adult with mismatch repair-deficient cancer.

The chain links TRBV27 to TRBJ2-1, with 9 bases aligning to TRBD2. The J segment lost 7 bases and the V segment lost 2 bases, leaving 0 bases of the junction unmatched. The CDR3 length is 13 residues. Germline lookup yields CDR1 MNHEY and CDR2 SMNVEV (reference sequence). Here the CDR3 DNA reads TGTGCCAGCAGTTTAACTAGCGGGAATGAGCAGTTCTTC. Translated, it gives CASSLTSGNEQFF.

The chain's CDR3 is CASSQAGLAGAAYNEQFF. The DNA of the CDR3 is TGCGCCAGCAGCCAAGCGGGACTCGCGGGAGCTGCCTACAATGAGCAGTTCTTC. The chain carries TRBV4-3 and TRBJ2-1; the match to TRBD2 covers 7 bases. The CDR3 extends over 18 amino acids. Germline-derived CDR1 and CDR2 are LGHNA and YSLEER. With 1 base clipped from V and 2 bases from J, the junction kept 11 bases outside the gene matches.

This clone came up once. For the CDR3, the DNA is TGTGCCAGTAGTATTACAGGGGGCCTCTCTGGAAACACCATATATTTT. As protein: CASSITGGLSGNTIYF. The V call is TRBV19, the J call TRBJ1-3; 9 bases fit TRBD1. J gave up 0 bases and V 3 bases, and 3 bases lay outside the gene matches. The CDR3 runs to 16 residues. CDR1 and CDR2 from the germline V gene are LNHDA and SQIVND (reference sequence).

This sequence joins TRBV11-3 and TRBJ2-7; 9 bases match TRBD1. The CDR3 has 18 residues. V lost 2 bases, J lost 3 bases, and 14 bases stayed unmatched. CDR1 SGHNT and CDR2 YENEEA come from the germline V gene. CDR3 sequence reads: CASSLTPTPGQGDYEQYF. Written as DNA, the CDR3 is TGTGCCAGCAGCTTAACCCCGACCCCGGGACAGGGCGACTACGAGCAGTACTTC.

This chain links TRBV6-1 with TRBJ1-1; D possibly corresponds to TRBD1 (6 bases). Germline V gene sequence: CDR1 MNHNS, CDR2 SASEGT. The V end lost 2 bases, the J end lost 12 bases, and 16 bases lay between the germline ends. This CDR3 is built from 13 residues. Here the CDR3 DNA reads TGTGCCAGCAGTGAACGGCAGGGGATGGTACCTTTCTTT. Translation gives CASSERQGMVPFF.

The rearrangement uses TRBV2 and TRBJ2-7; D is possibly TRBD1 (6 bases). The CDR3 consists of 14 residues. Trimming removed 5 bases at V and 3 bases at J, with 14 bases between. Germline V gene data show CDR1 as SNHLY and CDR2 as FYNNEI. CDR3 nucleotides: TGTGCCAGCAGTCCAGGGACAAGGCTCTACGAGCAGTACTTC. Its protein is CASSPGTRLYEQYF.

In its sample, this clone was seen once. This rearrangement joins TRBV7-2 to TRBJ2-1; 10 bases match TRBD2. V lost 1 base and J lost 4; bases outside the gene matches: 7. CDR3 length: 17 residues. Germline assignment: CDR1 SGHTA and CDR2 FQGNSA. CDR3 bases: TGTGCCAGCAGCTTAGAAATGGATAGCGGGGGGTACAATGAGCAGTTCTTC. The encoded protein is CASSLEMDSGGYNEQFF. Filled out from reference TRBV7-2 and TRBJ2-1, the complete variable domain reads GAGVSQSPSNKVTEKGKDVELRCDPISGHTALYWYRQSLGQGLEFLIYFQGNSAPDKSGLPSDRFSAERTGGSVSTLTIQRTQQEDSAVYLCASSLEMDSGGYNEQFFGPGTRLTVL.

The rearrangement links TRBV11-2 to TRBJ2-7; the match to TRBD2 covers 10 bases. CDR3 length: 19 residues. Per germline, CDR1 SGHAT and CDR2 FQNNGV. V dropped 6 bases and J dropped 0; count of bases not matched to a gene: 17. DNA for the CDR3: TGTGCCAGCAGTTTTAGCATAAGAGGGACTAGCGTTCACTCCTACGAGCAGTACTTC. Its translation: CASSFSIRGTSVHSYEQYF.

J is TRBJ2-1 and V is TRBV19; no definite D call. The ends were cut back, 4 bases at V and 2 bases at J, with 12 bases in the middle. The CDR3 is 15 residues long. The germline V gene has CDR1 LNHDA and CDR2 SQIVND (reference sequence). Here the CDR3 reads CASSNDPTPYNEQFF. The CDR3 DNA is TGTGCCAGTAGTAACGATCCTACCCCCTACAATGAGCAGTTCTTC.

V usage is TRBV28 and J usage is TRBJ2-7; the D gene is possibly TRBD2 (5 bases). The CDR3 spans 15 residues. Trimming stripped 5 bases from V and 3 bases from J, with 17 bases between. Germline loops: CDR1 MDHEN, CDR2 SYDVKM. The CDR3 bases are TGTGCCAGCAGTGCAGCGGAGCGGTTCTACTACGAGCAGTACTTC. Translated: CASSAAERFYYEQYF.

This clone ranks as medium-sized (0.01 to 0.1%). The chain has TRBV5-4 and TRBJ2-3, with TRBD1 as a possible D gene (5 bases). The CDR3 spans 13 residues. Germline values: CDR1 SGHNT, CDR2 YYREEE (reference sequence). The V gene lost 0 bases and the J gene lost 6 bases, with 8 bases spanning the gap. The CDR3 spells CASSLGGVDTQYF. Here the CDR3 DNA reads TGTGCCAGCAGCTTGGGGGGCGTGGATACGCAGTATTTT.

The chain recombines TRBV11-3 with TRBJ2-3, with D maybe TRBD1 (5 bases). Looked up from germline, CDR1 is SGHNT and CDR2 is YENEEA. V lost 7 bases to trimming and J lost 5 bases, with 13 bases between them. The CDR3 runs to 13 residues. The CDR3 DNA sequence: TGTGCCAGCAACTGGGGCGGACGAGATACGCAGTATTTT. Translated, it gives CASNWGGRDTQYF. The whole variable domain, remainder taken from reference TRBV11-3 and TRBJ2-3, is EAGVVQSPRYKIIEKKQPVAFWCNPISGHNTLYWYLQNLGQGPELLIRYENEEAVDDSQLPKDRFSAERLKGVDSTLKIQPAELGDSAVYLCASNWGGRDTQYFGPGTRLTVL.

The chain has TRBV19 and TRBJ1-1, with 7 bases that match TRBD1. Trimming removed 10 bases from V and 4 bases from J; junction bases left unmatched: 15. The CDR3 sequence is 15 residues long. Germline V gene data show CDR1 as LNHDA and CDR2 as SQIVND (reference sequence). The CDR3 bases are TGTGCCACCCGGCGGGGGAGGGGGCCTGGCACTGAAGCTTTCTTT. This sequence encodes CATRRGRGPGTEAFF. The complete variable domain, with remaining parts taken from reference TRBV19 and TRBJ1-1, reads DGGITQSPKYLFRKEGQNVTLSCEQNLNHDAMYWYRQDPGQGLRLIYYSQIVNDFQKGDIAEGYSVSREKKESFPLTVTSAQKNPTAFYLCATRRGRGPGTEAFFGQGTRLTVV.

This chain links TRBV29-1 with TRBJ1-3; D is possibly TRBD1 (6 bases). Trimming took 1 base from V and 1 from J, leaving 8 bases between them. From germline, CDR1 is SQVTM and CDR2 ANQGSEA. The CDR3 extends over 14 amino acids. The CDR3 reads CSVEVDSSGNTIYF. The DNA of the CDR3 is TGCAGCGTTGAAGTGGACAGTTCTGGAAACACCATATATTTT.

The chain recombines TRBV18 with TRBJ2-7; weak D call: TRBD2 (5 bases). The V end was cut by 2 bases, the J end by 3 bases, with 17 bases between. The CDR3 contains 16 residues. CDR1 and CDR2 from the germline V gene are KGHSH and LQKENI. The CDR3 protein is CASSPSRSGKNYEQYF. The CDR3 DNA is TGTGCCAGCTCACCATCTAGGAGCGGAAAAAACTACGAGCAGTACTTC.

The chain recombines TRBV4-1 with TRBJ1-3, with D possibly TRBD1 on 5 matching bases. Germline CDR1 reads MGHRA; CDR2 reads YSYEKL. This CDR3 has 15 residues. V shed 1 base and J shed 4 bases, with 11 bases lying between them. In DNA form, the CDR3 reads TGCGCCAGCAGCCAAGGCCGCGGGGGGGGAAACACCATATATTTT. As protein: CASSQGRGGGNTIYF.

The CDR3 loop is CASSSPAGDMYEQYF. In DNA form, the CDR3 reads TGTGCCAGCAGCTCCCCAGCGGGAGATATGTACGAGCAGTACTTC. The V gene is TRBV7-8, the J gene TRBJ2-7; 8 bases fit TRBD2. The V gene end was trimmed by 4 bases and the J gene end by 4 bases; junction bases not matched to a gene: 9. The germline V gene has CDR1 SGHVS and CDR2 FQNEAQ. The CDR3 has 15 amino acids.

V usage is TRBV4-2 and J usage is TRBJ2-5; TRBD1 is a possible D gene (5 bases). The CDR3 is 14 amino acids. Germline V gives CDR1 LGHNA, CDR2 YNFKEQ. The V gene lost 5 bases and the J gene lost 5 bases, with 15 bases spanning the gap. The CDR3 nucleotides read TGTGCCAGCAGCATCGGGTGGCAGGGTGAGACCCAGTACTTC. Its protein is CASSIGWQGETQYF.

The chain has TRBV11-2 and TRBJ2-7; 10 bases align to TRBD2. There are 15 residues in the CDR3. The germline V gene has CDR1 SGHAT and CDR2 FQNNGV. After removal of 2 bases from V and 3 bases from J, the junction contained 4 bases not matched to a gene. In nucleotides, the CDR3 is TGTGCCAGCAGCTTACGGTCTAGCGGGAGCTACGAGCAGTACTTC. Translated, it gives CASSLRSSGSYEQYF. Full variable domain (missing parts from reference TRBV11-2 and TRBJ2-7): EAGVAQSPRYKIIEKRQSVAFWCNPISGHATLYWYQQILGQGPKLLIQFQNNGVVDDSQLPKDRFSAERLKGVDSTLKIQPAKLEDSAVYLCASSLRSSGSYEQYFGPGTRLTVT.

This clone appeared once. J is TRBJ2-7 and V is TRBV18; TRBD2 matches 14 bases. The CDR3 sequence is 16 residues long. J gave up 3 bases and V 8 bases, and 9 bases lay outside the gene matches. From germline, CDR1 is KGHSH and CDR2 LQKENI. The CDR3 sequence is CASTPSGLAGVYEQYF. The DNA of the CDR3 is TGTGCCAGCACTCCCTCGGGACTAGCGGGGGTCTACGAGCAGTACTTC.